The 26 T cell receptor beta chains presented below share a single source sample, sequenced in a study of long-term antiretroviral therapy in people with HIV. The authors ran the immunoSEQ assay, v3.0, at survey level. Data came from immunoSEQ multiplex PCR; TCRdb stores just in-frame clones and leaves some out. The data hold roughly 28,000 clones, with 80% to 95% observed a single time. Here the sequenced sample was unsorted PBMCs, taken about 5.3 years after starting antiretroviral therapy. The receptors come from a woman aged 40 to 50 with HIV.

This clone was seen more than once but under ten times. The genes are TRBV14 and TRBJ1-2; D unclear. Germline V gene sequence: CDR1 SGHDN, CDR2 FVKESK. The CDR3 spans 13 residues. V was pared by 4 bases and J by 7 bases, with 13 bases between. CDR3 sequence reads: CASSLRRGFGYTF. The CDR3 DNA follows: TGTGCCAGCAGCCTTAGGCGAGGGTTTGGCTACACCTTC. The full variable domain, rest sourced from reference TRBV14 and TRBJ1-2, is EAGVTQFPSHSVIEKGQTVTLRCDPISGHDNLYWYRRVMGKEIKFLLHFVKESKQDESGMPNNRFLAERTGGTYSTLKVQPAELEDSGVYFCASSLRRGFGYTFGSGTRLTVV.

The chain recombines TRBV2 with TRBJ2-3, with no clear D. Trimming removed 4 bases at V and 6 bases at J, with 5 bases between. CDR1 is SNHLY and CDR2 is FYNNEI in the germline V gene. This CDR3 has 11 amino acids. In DNA form, the CDR3 reads TGTGCCAGCAGTGTCGGGGATACGCAGTATTTT. It specifies CASSVGDTQYF.

This sequence joins TRBV9 and TRBJ2-1; D is uncertain. The CDR3 totals 12 residues. Trimming cost V 0 bases and J 10 bases, with 8 bases left between them. The germline V gene has CDR1 SGDLS and CDR2 YYNGEE. CDR3 loop: CASSVDLFEQFF. The CDR3 region has the DNA TGTGCCAGCAGCGTAGATCTCTTCGAGCAGTTCTTC.

This chain joins TRBV30 and TRBJ1-1, with D uncertain. The V end lost 3 bases, the J end lost 2 bases, and 10 bases lay between the germline ends. In germline, CDR1 is GTSNPN, CDR2 SVGIG (reference sequence). The length of the CDR3 is 13 residues. The CDR3, as DNA: TGTGCCTGGAGAGGGAGTCTCAACACTGAAGCTTTCTTT. This translates into CAWRGSLNTEAFF.

The chain links TRBV10-1 to TRBJ1-4; D unresolved. CDR1 is WNHNN and CDR2 is SYGVQD in the germline V gene (reference sequence). The CDR3 length is 10 residues. V was pared by 7 bases and J by 10 bases, with 7 bases between. CDR3 in amino acids: CASMSRKLFF. As DNA, the CDR3 is TGCGCCAGCATGAGTCGAAAACTGTTTTTT.

This clone was observed a single time. The chain employs TRBV6-5 and TRBJ2-2, with D hard to call. CDR3 size: 13 residues. Germline V gene data show CDR1 as MNHEY and CDR2 as SVGAGI. Trimming pared 11 bases from V and 0 bases from J, leaving 10 bases between. The CDR3: CACVIPNTGELFF. CDR3 DNA sequence: TGTGCCTGTGTAATTCCGAACACCGGGGAGCTGTTTTTT.

This rearrangement joins TRBV5-1 to TRBJ2-6; TRBD1 might be the D (6 bases). V was cut by 5 bases and J by 0 bases, with 6 bases left in between. The CDR3 is made up of 14 amino acids. Germline loops: CDR1 SGHRS, CDR2 YFSETQ. The CDR3 bases are TGCGCCAGCAGGGACAGCTCTGGGGCCAACGTCCTGACTTTC. Its translation: CASRDSSGANVLTF.

V and J are TRBV6-5 and TRBJ2-1; TRBD2 aligns across 12 bases. The V segment lost 6 bases and the J segment 5 bases; nucleotides outside the gene matches: 5. The germline CDR1 and CDR2 sequences are MNHEY and SVGAGI. The CDR3 is 15 amino acids. CDR3 region: CASSPTSGSNNEQFF. The DNA of the CDR3 is TGTGCCAGCAGCCCGACTAGCGGGAGTAACAATGAGCAGTTCTTC.

The chain links TRBV6-5 to TRBJ1-2; D unclear. Germline lookup yields CDR1 MNHEY and CDR2 SVGAGI. The CDR3 runs to 13 residues. V gave up 0 bases and J gave up 3 bases, with 5 bases separating them. Here the CDR3 reads CASSYSSDYGYTF. The DNA of the CDR3 is TGTGCCAGCAGTTACTCGAGTGACTATGGCTACACCTTC.

The J gene is TRBJ1-1, the V gene TRBV6-5; D is unclear. Germline V gene data show CDR1 as MNHEY and CDR2 as SVGAGI. CDR3 length: 15 residues. The ends were cut back, 6 bases at V and 0 bases at J, with 14 bases in the middle. CDR3 bases: TGTGCCAGCAGCAAAGGGCGGCAAATGAACACTGAAGCTTTCTTT. As protein: CASSKGRQMNTEAFF.

J is TRBJ1-3 and V is TRBV6-5; 7 nucleotides match TRBD1. The CDR3 sequence is 16 residues long. Germline CDR1 reads MNHEY; CDR2 reads SVGAGI. The junction had 4 bases not matched to a gene; V was cut back by 2 bases and J by 0 bases. The CDR3 sequence is CASSYAGTDSGNTIYF. The CDR3 DNA reads TGTGCCAGCAGTTACGCAGGGACAGACTCTGGAAACACCATATATTTT.

The chain has TRBV4-1 and TRBJ2-7; D not resolved. Trimming took 0 bases from V and 1 from J, leaving 10 bases between them. The CDR3 contains 15 residues. CDR1 and CDR2 (germline): MGHRA, YSYEKL. CDR3 in DNA: TGCGCCAGCAGCCAAGAAGGTCCCCGATCCTACGAGCAGTACTTC. It translates to CASSQEGPRSYEQYF.

The chain carries TRBV6-1 and TRBJ1-2, with D possibly being TRBD1 (5 bases). CDR1 MNHNS and CDR2 SASEGT come from the germline V gene. The V end lost 7 bases, the J end lost 4 bases, and 16 bases lay between the germline ends. This CDR3 has 14 residues. The CDR3: CASTAGTLPYGYTF. Here the CDR3 DNA reads TGTGCCAGCACCGCGGGGACCCTACCCTATGGCTACACCTTC.

The chain links TRBV5-4 to TRBJ2-7; D unresolved. From germline, CDR1 is SGHNT and CDR2 YYREEE (reference sequence). Trimming took off 4 bases at V and 7 bases at J, with 12 bases between the two ends. This CDR3 spans 12 amino acids. The CDR3 region has the DNA TGTGCCAGCAGCGGCCCAGGAGTTGAGCAGTACTTC. Protein product: CASSGPGVEQYF.

V is TRBV5-6 and J is TRBJ2-5; 7 nucleotides align to TRBD2. The CDR3 runs 13 residues. Germline V gives CDR1 SGHDT, CDR2 YYEEEE. Trimming cost V 4 bases and J 5 bases; bases outside gene matches: 5. In nucleotides, the CDR3 is TGTGCCAGCAGCCCTCTGGGGGGGGAGACCCAGTACTTC. Translating gives CASSPLGGETQYF. The variable domain in full, completed from reference TRBV5-6 and TRBJ2-5, reads DAGVTQSPTHLIKTRGQQVTLRCSPKSGHDTVSWYQQALGQGPQFIFQYYEEEERQRGNFPDRFSGHQFPNYSSELNVNALLLGDSALYLCASSPLGGETQYFGPGTRLLVL.

This chain joins TRBV7-8 and TRBJ2-7; no clear D gene. The CDR3 length is 13 residues. Trimming shortened V by 0 bases and J by 4 bases, and 7 bases separated the two germline ends. Germline V gives CDR1 SGHVS, CDR2 FQNEAQ. The CDR3 loop reads CASSLAEGYEQYF. The CDR3 coding sequence is TGTGCCAGCAGCTTAGCGGAAGGGTACGAGCAGTACTTC.

V is TRBV6-5 and J is TRBJ1-6, with D tentatively TRBD1 (6 bases). CDR1 is MNHEY and CDR2 is SVGAGI in the germline V gene. Trimming pared 0 bases from V and 7 bases from J, leaving 13 bases between. The CDR3 spans 16 residues. The CDR3 nucleotides are TGTGCCAGCAGTTACTCGGGTATGGGGGCAAATTCACCCCTCCACTTT. The encoded protein is CASSYSGMGANSPLHF.

The rearrangement uses TRBV27 and TRBJ2-1; a possible D gene is TRBD2 (6 bases). This CDR3 is built from 13 residues. Germline assignment: CDR1 MNHEY and CDR2 SMNVEV (reference sequence). The V end lost 5 bases, the J end lost 6 bases, and 11 bases lay between the germline ends. The CDR3 nucleotides are TGTGCCAGCAGTCAGACTAGTTTCAATGAGCAGTTCTTC. This encodes CASSQTSFNEQFF.

V gene TRBV19 combines with J gene TRBJ2-3, with 9 nucleotides matching TRBD2. The CDR3 totals 14 residues. Per the germline V gene, CDR1 is LNHDA and CDR2 is SQIVND (reference sequence). J gave up 1 base and V 7 bases, and 3 bases lay outside the gene matches. The chain's CDR3 is CASTGGGGTDTQYF. The CDR3 nucleotides are TGTGCCAGTACCGGCGGGGGGGGCACAGATACGCAGTATTTT.

The chain is built from TRBV27 and TRBJ1-1, with a possible D match to TRBD1 (5 bases). V lost 6 bases and J lost 0, with 17 bases in between. The CDR3 runs to 16 residues. From germline, CDR1 is MNHEY and CDR2 SMNVEV (reference sequence). CDR3 protein: CASRRHLQGMNTEAFF. The CDR3 nucleotides are TGTGCCAGCAGGCGGCACCTTCAGGGCATGAACACTGAAGCTTTCTTT.

The chain has TRBV6-5 and TRBJ2-7; 8 bases line up with TRBD2. There are 15 residues in the CDR3. Germline CDR1 is MNHEY and CDR2 is SVGAGI. The ends lost 2 bases at V and 0 bases at J; junction bases unmatched: 3. The CDR3 loop reads CASSYTRGASYEQYF. The CDR3 DNA is TGTGCCAGCAGTTACACGCGGGGGGCCTCCTACGAGCAGTACTTC.

The chain carries TRBV6-5 and TRBJ2-1; 7 bases align to TRBD2. Germline values: CDR1 MNHEY, CDR2 SVGAGI. The CDR3 runs 13 residues. The J segment lost 9 bases and the V segment lost 4 bases, leaving 6 bases of the junction unmatched. The CDR3 DNA follows: TGTGCCAGCAGTTTTGGCGGGAGTTTTGAGCAGTTCTTC. Translated: CASSFGGSFEQFF.

The J gene is TRBJ2-1, the V gene TRBV27; D call uncertain. CDR1 is MNHEY and CDR2 is SMNVEV in the germline V gene (reference sequence). Deletions cut 0 bases from V and 7 bases from J, with 7 bases between. The CDR3 is 13 residues long. Here the CDR3 reads CASSLSYSNEQFF. The CDR3, as DNA: TGTGCCAGCAGTTTATCCTACTCTAATGAGCAGTTCTTC.

CDR3 protein: CASSWGTAGETQYF. The CDR3, as DNA: TGTGCCAGTAGTTGGGGGACCGCGGGGGAGACCCAGTACTTC. The V and J genes are TRBV19 and TRBJ2-5; tentatively, D is TRBD2 (6 bases). The CDR3 totals 14 residues. The germline V and J ends were trimmed by 5 bases and 5 bases, with 15 bases remaining between them. Germline CDR1 and CDR2: LNHDA and SQIVND (reference sequence). Using reference TRBV19 and TRBJ2-5 for the parts outside the CDR3, the full variable domain is DGGITQSPKYLFRKEGQNVTLSCEQNLNHDAMYWYRQDPGQGLRLIYYSQIVNDFQKGDIAEGYSVSREKKESFPLTVTSAQKNPTAFYLCASSWGTAGETQYFGPGTRLLVL.

This sequence joins TRBV6-6 and TRBJ1-3; weak D call: TRBD1 (6 bases). Germline CDR1 reads MNHNY; CDR2 reads SVGAGI (reference sequence). This CDR3 is 13 amino acids long. V dropped 11 bases and J dropped 1 base, with 12 bases sitting between them. The CDR3 is CAARGGSGNTIYF. CDR3 DNA sequence: TGTGCCGCCCGAGGGGGTTCTGGAAACACCATATATTTT.

The V call is TRBV7-8, the J call TRBJ2-1; D is ambiguous. This CDR3 is 13 amino acids long. The germline gives CDR1 SGHVS, CDR2 FQNEAQ. The V and J ends lost 3 bases and 5 bases respectively, with 8 bases between them. The DNA for the CDR3 is TGTGCCAGCAGCTTCAATCCGAACAATGAGCAGTTCTTC. Translation gives CASSFNPNNEQFF.